This entry lists 21 T cell receptor beta chains sequenced from one sample in a study of T-cell reconstitution after alpha-beta-depleted transplantation in children. TCRbeta library preparation incorporated unique molecular identifiers. In TCRdb, the PCR reads were re-called with MiXCR into one record per CDR3 protein. The table has approximately 400,000 distinct CDR3 sequences, around 15% seen once. Sequencing used PBMCs, mostly from graft donor cells, obtained 360 days after TCRalphabeta/CD19-depleted stem cell transplant. The receptors were sampled from a boy less than two years old who had a stem cell transplant for Wiskott-Aldrich syndrome, so the T cells may come from the graft donor.

The chain combines TRBV12-3 or TRBV12-4 with TRBJ1-5; D gene unclear. This CDR3 comprises 17 residues. V was pared by 3 bases and J by 7 bases, with 22 bases between. The CDR3 sequence: CASSLGGLTGGRQPQHF. In DNA, the CDR3 is TGTGCCAGCAGTTTGGGAGGGTTAACGGGTGGGCGACAGCCCCAGCATTTT.

The V and J genes are TRBV12-3 or TRBV12-4 and TRBJ2-6, with D perhaps matching TRBD1 (8 bases). Trimming removed 2 bases from V and 0 bases from J, with 20 bases in between. This CDR3 has 20 amino acids. The CDR3 coding sequence is TGTGCCAGCAGTTTATTTGGACAGGGAGGGTCTCTCTCTGGGGCCAACGTCCTGACTTTC. Translated, it gives CASSLFGQGGSLSGANVLTF.

This clonotype has only a few counts. The CDR3 DNA sequence: TGCGCCAGCAGACAAAGGGTGCTAACAGGAAACACCATATATTTT. Translating it yields CASRQRVLTGNTIYF. The chain carries TRBV4-1 and TRBJ1-3; D is undetermined. This CDR3 is built from 15 residues. Germline V lookup: CDR1 MGHRA, CDR2 YSYEKL. Trimming removed 6 bases from V and 4 bases from J, with 16 bases in between.

The chain couples TRBV5-1 to TRBJ2-2; the D is unclear. The CDR3 is made up of 14 amino acids. V lost 2 bases, J lost 1 base, and 6 bases lay in between. The germline V gene has CDR1 SGHRS and CDR2 YFSETQ. CDR3 protein: CASSFGWNTGELFF. The CDR3 DNA is TGCGCCAGCAGCTTTGGGTGGAACACCGGGGAGCTGTTTTTT.

The chain recombines TRBV11-2 with TRBJ2-3; D possibly corresponds to TRBD1 (5 bases). Trimming left V 5 bases short and J 6 bases short, with 9 bases between. Germline V gives CDR1 SGHAT, CDR2 FQNNGV. The CDR3 spans 12 residues. CDR3 nucleotide sequence: TGTGCCAGCAGCCAGGGTTGGGATACGCAGTATTTT. This translates into CASSQGWDTQYF.

This clonotype was seen a few times. The chain employs TRBV10-3 and TRBJ2-2; the D call may be TRBD1 or TRBD2 (5 bases each). V lost 3 bases and J 6 bases, leaving 11 bases between the germline ends. Germline V CDR1 and CDR2: ENHRY, SYGVKD. The CDR3 has 14 amino acids. As DNA, the CDR3 is TGTGCCATCAGTGAATATCGGGACGCCGGGGAGCTGTTTTTT. It yields the protein CAISEYRDAGELFF.

The CDR3 bases are TGCAGCGTTGAACGTCTAGCGGGGGGGAATGAGCAGTTCTTC. Encoded protein: CSVERLAGGNEQFF. The rearrangement joins TRBV29-1 to TRBJ2-1; 12 bases match TRBD2. This CDR3 region has 14 residues. V dropped 2 bases and J dropped 7; count of bases not matched to a gene: 3. Germline loops: CDR1 SQVTM, CDR2 ANQGSEA.

Only a few counts were recorded for this clonotype. The chain is built from TRBV20-1 and TRBJ2-3; D unresolved. Germline V gene sequence: CDR1 DFQATT, CDR2 SNEGSKA (reference sequence). The V and J ends lost 0 bases and 4 bases respectively, with 11 bases between them. CDR3 length: 14 amino acids. The CDR3, as DNA: TGCAGTGCTAGAGATCGACCAAAAGCAGATACGCAGTATTTT. Its protein product is CSARDRPKADTQYF.

This clonotype was seen only a few times. The chain joins TRBV5-1 to TRBJ2-2; D ambiguous. Germline V gene data show CDR1 as SGHRS and CDR2 as YFSETQ. Trimming shortened V by 6 bases and J by 0 bases, and 12 bases separated the two germline ends. The CDR3 totals 15 residues. CDR3 nucleotide sequence: TGCGCCAGCACTTCCAGGCAGGCGAACACCGGGGAGCTGTTTTTT. It codes for CASTSRQANTGELFF.

Only a few counts were recorded for this clonotype. The chain links TRBV5-1 to TRBJ2-7, with unresolved D. The CDR3 consists of 14 residues. The germline V gene encodes CDR1 SGHRS and CDR2 YFSETQ. V was shortened by 2 bases and J by 0 bases, with 9 bases between the two germline ends. The CDR3 region is CASSFTPSSYEQYF. The CDR3 bases are TGCGCCAGCAGCTTCACTCCGAGCTCCTACGAGCAGTACTTC.

This clonotype occurred a few times. The chain carries TRBV4-3 and TRBJ2-6; 13 bases fit TRBD2. V trimming: 0 bases; J trimming: 0 bases; junction bases outside the gene matches: 5. Germline V gene sequence: CDR1 LGHNA, CDR2 YSLEER. This CDR3 is built from 20 residues. The CDR3 region is CASSQDGLAGAYSGANVLTF. The CDR3 DNA is TGCGCCAGCAGCCAAGACGGACTAGCGGGAGCCTACTCTGGGGCCAACGTCCTGACTTTC.

Turning to this clonotype: One end of the junction does not line up with germline, which may come from a read error. The rearrangement uses TRBV5-7 and TRBJ2-7, with a tentative D call TRBD1 (5 bases). TRBV5-7 is an ORF; its function is uncertain. This CDR3 is 13 amino acids long. The chain's CDR3 is CAISLGLVYEQYF. CDR3 coding DNA: TGTGCCATCAGCCTGGGGCTCGTCTACGAGCAGTACTTC.

This clonotype was seen more than once but under ten times. The rearrangement uses TRBV15 and TRBJ2-1; no definite D call. Between the trimmed V and J ends, which lost 1 base and 6 bases, there was a span of 7 bases. This CDR3 has 13 amino acids. Germline loops: CDR1 LNHNV, CDR2 YYDKDF (reference sequence). This chain's CDR3 is CATSRGMGNEQFF. DNA of the CDR3: TGTGCCACCAGCAGAGGAATGGGCAATGAGCAGTTCTTC.

The rearrangement joins TRBV29-1 to TRBJ1-2; D gene ambiguous. This CDR3 spans 12 amino acids. The ends were cut back, 4 bases at V and 3 bases at J, with 9 bases in the middle. Germline loops: CDR1 SQVTM, CDR2 ANQGSEA. The chain's CDR3 is CSVVEGDYGYTF. In DNA, the CDR3 is TGCAGCGTTGTCGAGGGCGACTATGGCTACACCTTC. Full variable domain (outside the CDR3, taken from reference TRBV29-1 and TRBJ1-2): SAVISQKPSRDICQRGTSLTIQCQVDSQVTMMFWYRQQPGQSLTLIATANQGSEATYESGFVIDKFPISRPNLTFSTLTVSNMSPEDSSIYLCSVVEGDYGYTFGSGTRLTVV.

This clonotype was detected only a few times. The J gene is TRBJ2-2, the V gene TRBV7-2, with no clear D. The germline V gene has CDR1 SGHTA and CDR2 FQGNSA. This CDR3 is built from 12 residues. V gave up 5 bases and J gave up 6 bases, with 7 bases separating them. CDR3 sequence: CASSPFPGELFF. CDR3 DNA sequence: TGTGCCAGCAGCCCCTTCCCCGGGGAGCTGTTTTTT.

In its sample, this clonotype was seen a few times. This sequence joins TRBV28 and TRBJ1-6; 10 nucleotides line up with TRBD1. Germline V gives CDR1 MDHEN, CDR2 SYDVKM. V was pared by 5 bases and J by 10 bases, with 8 bases of the junction left unmatched. CDR3 length: 15 residues. The CDR3 is CASSPRTGGWSPLHF. In nucleotides, the CDR3 is TGTGCCAGCAGTCCTAGGACAGGGGGTTGGTCACCCCTCCACTTT.

Concerning this clonotype: A read error is possible here, since a much larger clone lies one base away. The chain employs TRBV11-2 and TRBJ2-7; D may be TRBD2 (5 bases). Germline CDR1 is SGHAT and CDR2 is FQNNGV. Trimming stripped 1 base from V and 0 bases from J, with 7 bases between. The CDR3 loop spans 14 amino acids. The CDR3 is CASSLAGFSYEQYF. CDR3 sequence (DNA): TGTGCCAGCAGCTTAGCGGGATTCTCCTACGAGCAGTACTTC.

About this clonotype itself: The junction departs from the called germline gene at one end, perhaps through a read error. This chain connects TRBV20-1 to TRBJ2-3; D may be TRBD2 (5 bases). Germline assignment: CDR1 DFQATT and CDR2 SNEGSKA (reference sequence). This CDR3 has 12 residues. The CDR3, as DNA: TGCAGTACTAGTAATCACACAGATACGCAGTATTTT. Amino acid sequence: CSTSNHTDTQYF.

The chain employs TRBV20-1 and TRBJ2-3; D is perhaps TRBD1 (5 bases). CDR3 length: 13 amino acids. V lost 0 bases, J lost 4 bases, and 8 bases lay in between. Per the germline V gene, CDR1 is DFQATT and CDR2 is SNEGSKA (reference sequence). CDR3 amino acids: CSAREAGSDTQYF. As DNA, the CDR3 is TGCAGTGCTAGAGAGGCAGGGTCAGATACGCAGTATTTT.

This chain uses TRBV4-1 with TRBJ2-7, with 10 bases identical to TRBD2. J lost 5 bases, V lost 0 bases, and 7 bases had no gene match. The germline gives CDR1 MGHRA, CDR2 YSYEKL. The length of the CDR3 is 16 residues. CDR3 DNA sequence: TGCGCCAGCAGCCAAGAACACAGGCTAGCGGGGGACGAGCAGTACTTC. Residues: CASSQEHRLAGDEQYF.

The V call is TRBV7-9, the J call TRBJ2-3, with 7 bases identical to TRBD2. The V gene end was trimmed by 3 bases and the J gene end by 3 bases; junction bases not matched to a gene: 9. From germline, CDR1 is SEHNR and CDR2 FQNEAQ (reference sequence). The CDR3 totals 16 residues. In DNA, the CDR3 is TGTGCCAGCAGCTTCCGATCGGGGGAGGGAACAGATACGCAGTATTTT. Translating gives CASSFRSGEGTDTQYF.